This T cell receptor beta chain appears in the sequencing data of a study of response to subunit inactivated influenza vaccine. Germline CDR1 is DFQATT and CDR2 is SNEGSKA (reference sequence). Trimming took 5 bases from V and 4 from J, leaving 14 bases between them. The length of the CDR3 is 13 residues. TCRdb used MiXCR to reprocess the RT-PCR reads, holding one entry per CDR3 protein. Counted here are about 500,000 distinct CDR3 sequences, 16% occurring once; the ten biggest clones make up approximately 3%. The sequence was collected from a man between 50 and 75 years old who received an inactivated influenza vaccine. The V call is TRBV20-1, the J call TRBJ2-5; no firm D call. The source was CD4+ T cells sorted from PBMCs, collected around 25 months after vaccination. The CDR3 reads CSAPTRVLETQYF. CDR3 in DNA: TGCAGTGCTCCCACTCGGGTATTAGAGACCCAGTACTTC.